Following are 17 T cell receptor beta chains from one sample sequenced in a study of high-grade serous ovarian cancer treatment subgroups. Sequenced by immunoSEQ multiplex PCR; TCRdb stores in-frame clones only, minus some. The profile shows about 11,000 clones, roughly four fifths of them singletons. Tumor samples were obtained before definitive surgery or chemotherapy. Sequencing used tumor tissue. These TCRs come from a human donor with high-grade serous ovarian cancer.

This chain connects TRBV7-3 to TRBJ2-1, with TRBD2 identical over 10 bases. The germline V gene has CDR1 SGHTA and CDR2 FQGTGA. J was trimmed by 9 bases and V by 5 bases; bases with no gene match: 10. The CDR3 covers 15 residues. For the CDR3, the DNA is TGTGCCAGCAGCGCACATCTAGCGGGAGTTGGTGAGCAGTTCTTC. This sequence encodes CASSAHLAGVGEQFF.

This clone is deemed medium-sized (0.01 to 0.1%). This chain joins TRBV2 and TRBJ2-3, with unresolved D. Trimming stripped 5 bases from V and 2 bases from J, with 2 bases between. Germline CDR1 SNHLY, CDR2 FYNNEI. The CDR3 totals 11 residues. The CDR3 loop is CASSTTDTQYF. The DNA for the CDR3 is TGTGCCAGCAGTACCACAGATACGCAGTATTTT.

The rearrangement joins TRBV7-8 to TRBJ2-1; no firm D call. Per germline, CDR1 SGHVS and CDR2 FQNEAQ. The CDR3 is made up of 15 amino acids. V lost 0 bases and J lost 2, with 8 bases in between. CDR3 nucleotide sequence: TGTGCCAGCAGCTTAGCAGCTGGACCCTACAATGAGCAGTTCTTC. Translating gives CASSLAAGPYNEQFF.

J is TRBJ1-3 and V is TRBV2; D gene uncertain. Trimming took 3 bases from V and 2 from J, leaving 11 bases between them. The CDR3 totals 15 residues. Germline V gene data show CDR1 as SNHLY and CDR2 as FYNNEI. The CDR3 coding sequence is TGTGCCAGCAGTGAGGAGTGGGCGACTGGAAACACCATATATTTT. Translated: CASSEEWATGNTIYF. The entire variable domain, with the rest obtained from reference TRBV2 and TRBJ1-3, is as follows: EPEVTQTPSHQVTQMGQEVILRCVPISNHLYFYWYRQILGQKVEFLVSFYNNEISEKSEIFDDQFSVERPDGSNFTLKIRSTKLEDSAMYFCASSEEWATGNTIYFGEGSWLTVV.

This chain links TRBV2 with TRBJ2-3; weak D call: TRBD2 (5 bases). Germline V gene data show CDR1 as SNHLY and CDR2 as FYNNEI. There are 15 residues in the CDR3. V lost 1 base and J 4 bases, leaving 12 bases between the germline ends. CDR3 loop: CASSEVGSEADTQYF. The DNA for the CDR3 is TGTGCCAGCAGTGAAGTGGGGTCGGAGGCAGATACGCAGTATTTT. The full variable domain, with the rest looked up from reference TRBV2 and TRBJ2-3, is EPEVTQTPSHQVTQMGQEVILRCVPISNHLYFYWYRQILGQKVEFLVSFYNNEISEKSEIFDDQFSVERPDGSNFTLKIRSTKLEDSAMYFCASSEVGSEADTQYFGPGTRLTVL.

CDR3 coding DNA: TGTGCCAGCAGCCAAGAGGTGAGGACTAGCGTATACAATGAGCAGTTCTTC. This sequence encodes CASSQEVRTSVYNEQFF. The J gene is TRBJ2-1, the V gene TRBV4-2; TRBD2 agrees at 9 bases. The germline V gene has CDR1 LGHNA and CDR2 YNFKEQ. The CDR3 totals 17 residues. V was clipped by 0 bases and J by 4 bases; unmatched bases: 7.

The rearrangement joins TRBV27 to TRBJ2-7; D is undetermined. The V gene's germline CDR1 is MNHEY and CDR2 SMNVEV (reference sequence). The CDR3 has 13 residues. Trimming pared 6 bases from V and 7 bases from J, leaving 16 bases between. In DNA form, the CDR3 reads TGTGCCAGCAGACCTCCCGGGCGCAATGAGCAGTACTTC. Translation: CASRPPGRNEQYF.

This chain connects TRBV5-1 to TRBJ1-2; 7 bases are shared with TRBD1. This CDR3 comprises 14 residues. V trimming: 5 bases; J trimming: 2 bases; junction bases outside the gene matches: 6. Germline V gene lookup returns CDR1 SGHRS and CDR2 YFSETQ. CDR3 in DNA: TGCGCCAGCAGGAGAGAGGGGGCGAACTATGGCTACACCTTC. This gives the protein CASRREGANYGYTF.

The chain links TRBV5-4 to TRBJ2-7; D may be TRBD2 (6 bases). Germline CDR1 is SGHNT and CDR2 is YYREEE (reference sequence). The CDR3 extends over 14 amino acids. V was clipped by 2 bases and J by 2 bases, with 11 bases between them. CDR3 coding DNA: TGTGCCAGCAGCTTACCGGGGGAGCCCTACGAGCAGTACTTC. This sequence encodes CASSLPGEPYEQYF.

The V gene is TRBV28, the J gene TRBJ2-6, with a weak D call TRBD2 (5 bases). The CDR3 runs to 15 residues. Germline V gives CDR1 MDHEN, CDR2 SYDVKM. The V gene lost 6 bases and the J gene lost 4 bases, with 13 bases spanning the gap. Here the CDR3 reads CASSGLGRGANVLTF. Here the CDR3 DNA reads TGTGCCAGCAGCGGGTTGGGGAGAGGGGCCAACGTCCTGACTTTC.

The CDR3 protein is CASSRRTGAQETQYF. The CDR3 nucleotides read TGTGCCAGCAGCCGGAGGACAGGGGCCCAAGAGACCCAGTACTTC. The chain joins TRBV11-3 to TRBJ2-5, with TRBD1 identical over 9 bases. The V gene's germline CDR1 is SGHNT and CDR2 YENEEA. This CDR3 has 15 amino acids. V shed 5 bases and J 1 base; nucleotides not matched to a gene: 5.

This clone was counted once. CDR3 DNA: TGTGCCAGCAACATACTAGCGGGAATAGGCAATGAGCAGTTCTTC. It codes for CASNILAGIGNEQFF. V gene TRBV2 combines with J gene TRBJ2-1; 10 bases are shared with TRBD2. The V gene end was trimmed by 7 bases and the J gene end by 6 bases; junction bases not matched to a gene: 9. The CDR3 is 15 residues long. Germline lookup yields CDR1 SNHLY and CDR2 FYNNEI. Combining the CDR3 with reference TRBV2 and TRBJ2-1 gives the whole variable domain EPEVTQTPSHQVTQMGQEVILRCVPISNHLYFYWYRQILGQKVEFLVSFYNNEISEKSEIFDDQFSVERPDGSNFTLKIRSTKLEDSAMYFCASNILAGIGNEQFFGPGTRLTVL.

The CDR3 bases are TGTGCCAGCAGGAGACAGGGGGCCGCGGGGGGAAACACCATATATTTT. This translates into CASRRQGAAGGNTIYF. The chain recombines TRBV7-9 with TRBJ1-3; 10 nucleotides line up with TRBD1. Unmatched junction bases numbered 9, after V lost 6 bases and J lost 4 bases. The CDR3 consists of 16 residues. Germline V gene sequence: CDR1 SEHNR, CDR2 FQNEAQ (reference sequence).

This chain connects TRBV7-2 to TRBJ2-7, with D possibly being TRBD2 (5 bases). This CDR3 spans 14 amino acids. V was shortened by 5 bases and J by 0 bases, with 11 bases between the two germline ends. Per germline, CDR1 SGHTA and CDR2 FQGNSA. As DNA, the CDR3 is TGTGCCAGCAGCCTGACTAAGAGCTCCTACGAGCAGTACTTC. Its protein product is CASSLTKSSYEQYF.

CDR3 nucleotides: TGTGCCAGCAGCACGGGCCCGGGCTCGGCAGAGACCCAGTACTTC. It codes for CASSTGPGSAETQYF. The chain uses TRBV4-2 and TRBJ2-5; D not resolved. CDR1 is LGHNA, CDR2 YNFKEQ, per germline. The length of the CDR3 is 15 residues. Trimming cost V 5 bases and J 4 bases, with 17 bases left between them.

This chain joins TRBV28 and TRBJ1-2; 7 nucleotides line up with TRBD1. This CDR3 region has 15 residues. Losses at the gene ends were 3 bases for V and 6 bases for J; bases not matched to a gene: 10. CDR1 and CDR2 (germline): MDHEN, SYDVKM. The CDR3 bases are TGTGCCAGCAGTTTCCCACTAGGGGGCGGCAATGGCTACACCTTC. Protein: CASSFPLGGGNGYTF.

V is TRBV11-3 and J is TRBJ2-1, with D tentatively TRBD1 (8 bases). This CDR3 comprises 20 residues. Germline loops: CDR1 SGHNT, CDR2 YENEEA. Trimming stripped 5 bases from V and 6 bases from J, with 32 bases between. DNA of the CDR3: TGTGCCAGCAGCGGACCGACAGGGGCCGCCTTGGGCGGGAGCCGCAATGAGCAGTTCTTC. It specifies CASSGPTGAALGGSRNEQFF.